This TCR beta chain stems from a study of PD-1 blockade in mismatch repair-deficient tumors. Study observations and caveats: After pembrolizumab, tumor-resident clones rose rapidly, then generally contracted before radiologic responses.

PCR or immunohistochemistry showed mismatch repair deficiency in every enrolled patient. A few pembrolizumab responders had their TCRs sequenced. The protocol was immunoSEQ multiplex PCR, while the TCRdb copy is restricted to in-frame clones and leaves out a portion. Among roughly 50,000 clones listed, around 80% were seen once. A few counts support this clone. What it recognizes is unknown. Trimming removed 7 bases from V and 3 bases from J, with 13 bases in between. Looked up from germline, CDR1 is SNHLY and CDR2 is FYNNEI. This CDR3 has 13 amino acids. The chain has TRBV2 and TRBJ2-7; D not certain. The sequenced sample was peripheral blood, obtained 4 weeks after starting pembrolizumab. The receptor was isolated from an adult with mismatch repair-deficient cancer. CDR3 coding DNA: TGTGCCAGCAAGGAGACATATCTCTACGAGCAGTACTTC. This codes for CASKETYLYEQYF.